This paragraph reports one T cell receptor (beta chain). The entire patient cohort was treatment-naive prior to thyroid surgery. This entry is derived from a study of metastatic and nonmetastatic thyroid tumors. Authors' data handling: CDR3 was compared across clinicopathological groups, and the resulting differences were used to build a distant-metastasis classifier for papillary thyroid cancer. TCRdb re-called clones via MiXCR from the PCR reads. The V and J calls reflect TCRdb's pipeline rather than the authors' work. Found here are under 20,000 clones, less than 40% of them singletons; the top ten hold 17%. Trimming shortened V by 3 bases and J by 0 bases, and 15 bases separated the two germline ends. The V gene's germline CDR1 is LNHDA and CDR2 SQIVND (reference sequence). CDR3 length equals 17 residues.

Sequencing was done on a sample of tumor tissue. The chain couples TRBV19 to TRBJ1-5; D not resolved. This clonotype was obtained from a female donor with papillary thyroid cancer or a benign thyroid nodule (not recorded which). Some clones in this sample may be carry-over from other donors' samples. CDR3 DNA: TGTGCCAGTAGTATGAGGGAAAGTTCTAATAGCAATCAGCCCCAGCATTTT. Protein product: CASSMRESSNSNQPQHF.